This TCR beta chain appears in the sequencing data of a study of blood T cell repertoires in COVID-19. Study-wide context: Italy, Spain and the United States were the sources of the convalescent and acute COVID-19 samples. Sample material is recorded as cDNA or gDNA derived from T cells, B-cell-depleted T cells, or PBMCs.

For this clone: The identical CDR3 is also encoded by other nucleotide sequences in the sample.

V was clipped by 1 base and J by 3 bases; unmatched bases: 3. The CDR3 has 15 residues. From germline, CDR1 is SGHDN and CDR2 FVKESK. Original handling: Amplification of reference gene primers provided the estimated nucleated cell counts. TCRdb keeps only in-frame clones here, not all; method: immunoSEQ multiplex PCR. V and J calls and clone size come straight from that table; D and trimming were deduced from the DNA. Of approximately 280,000 clones listed, roughly 90% are singletons. The TCR sequence derives from a woman aged 60 to 75 who had recovered from COVID-19. Sequencing was carried out using PBMCs or T cells enriched from blood (not recorded which). V and J are TRBV14 and TRBJ2-1; 7 positions match TRBD2. This CDR3 reads CASSQGLAVYNEQFF. The CDR3 bases are TGTGCCAGCAGCCAAGGGCTAGCGGTCTACAATGAGCAGTTCTTC.